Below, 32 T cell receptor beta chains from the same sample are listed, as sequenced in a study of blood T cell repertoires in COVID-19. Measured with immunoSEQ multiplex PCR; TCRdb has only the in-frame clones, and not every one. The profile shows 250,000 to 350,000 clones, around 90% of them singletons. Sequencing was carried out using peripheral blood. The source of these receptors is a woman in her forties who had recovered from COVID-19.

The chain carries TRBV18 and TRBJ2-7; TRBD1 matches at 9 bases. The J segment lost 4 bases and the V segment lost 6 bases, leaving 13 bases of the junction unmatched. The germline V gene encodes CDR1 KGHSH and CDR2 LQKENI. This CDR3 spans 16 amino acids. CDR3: CASSPPGQGTKYEQYF. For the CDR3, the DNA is TGTGCCAGCTCTCCCCCGGGACAGGGTACCAAGTACGAGCAGTACTTC.

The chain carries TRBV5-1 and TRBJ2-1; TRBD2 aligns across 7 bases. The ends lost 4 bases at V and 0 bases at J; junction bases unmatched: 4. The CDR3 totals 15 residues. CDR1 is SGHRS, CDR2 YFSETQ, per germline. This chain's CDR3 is CASSEAGISYNEQFF. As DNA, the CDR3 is TGCGCCAGCAGCGAAGCGGGAATCTCCTACAATGAGCAGTTCTTC.

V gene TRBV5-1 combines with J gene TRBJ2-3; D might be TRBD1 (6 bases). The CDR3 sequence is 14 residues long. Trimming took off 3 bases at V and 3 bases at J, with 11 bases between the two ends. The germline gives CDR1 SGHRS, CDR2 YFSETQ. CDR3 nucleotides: TGCGCCAGCAGCTACAGGGAGCTGACAGATACGCAGTATTTT. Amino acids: CASSYRELTDTQYF.

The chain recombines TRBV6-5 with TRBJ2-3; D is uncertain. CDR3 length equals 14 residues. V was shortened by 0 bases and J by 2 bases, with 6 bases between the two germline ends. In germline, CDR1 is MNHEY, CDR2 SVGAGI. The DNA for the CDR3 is TGTGCCAGCAGTTACTCGGGCGTCACAGATACGCAGTATTTT. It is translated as CASSYSGVTDTQYF.

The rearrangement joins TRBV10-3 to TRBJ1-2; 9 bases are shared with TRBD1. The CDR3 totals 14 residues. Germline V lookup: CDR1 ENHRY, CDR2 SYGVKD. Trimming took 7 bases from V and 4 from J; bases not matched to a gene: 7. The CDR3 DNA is TGTGCCATCAACACCGGGACAGGGACCTATGGCTACACCTTC. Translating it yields CAINTGTGTYGYTF.

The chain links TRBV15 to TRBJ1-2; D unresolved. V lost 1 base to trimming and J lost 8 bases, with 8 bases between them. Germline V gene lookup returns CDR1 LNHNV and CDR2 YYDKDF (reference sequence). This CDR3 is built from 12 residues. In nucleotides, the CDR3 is TGTGCCACCAGCAGAGGGGTCGGGGGCTACACCTTC. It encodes CATSRGVGGYTF.

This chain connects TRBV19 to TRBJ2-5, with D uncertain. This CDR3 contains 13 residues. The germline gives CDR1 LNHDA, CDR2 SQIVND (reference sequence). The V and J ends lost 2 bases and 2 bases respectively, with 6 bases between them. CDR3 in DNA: TGTGCCAGTAGTATAACACCGCAAGAGACCCAGTACTTC. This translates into CASSITPQETQYF.

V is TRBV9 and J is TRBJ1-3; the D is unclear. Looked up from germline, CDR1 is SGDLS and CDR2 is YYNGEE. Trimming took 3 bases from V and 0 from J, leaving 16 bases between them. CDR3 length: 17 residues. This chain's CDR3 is CASSAFGGGFSGNTIYF. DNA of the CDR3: TGTGCCAGCAGCGCCTTCGGAGGAGGTTTCTCTGGAAACACCATATATTTT.

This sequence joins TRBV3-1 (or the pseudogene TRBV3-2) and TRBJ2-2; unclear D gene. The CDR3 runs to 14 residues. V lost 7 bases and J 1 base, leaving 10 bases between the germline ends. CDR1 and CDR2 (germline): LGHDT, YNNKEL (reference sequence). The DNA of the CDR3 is TGTGCCAGCACCACAGTCAGGAACACCGGGGAGCTGTTTTTT. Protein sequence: CASTTVRNTGELFF.

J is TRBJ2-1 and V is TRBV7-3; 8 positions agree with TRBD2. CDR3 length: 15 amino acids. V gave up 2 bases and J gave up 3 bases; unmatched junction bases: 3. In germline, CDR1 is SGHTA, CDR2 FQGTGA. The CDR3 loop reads CASSLLLADYNEQFF. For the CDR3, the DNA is TGTGCCAGCAGCTTACTACTAGCGGACTACAATGAGCAGTTCTTC.

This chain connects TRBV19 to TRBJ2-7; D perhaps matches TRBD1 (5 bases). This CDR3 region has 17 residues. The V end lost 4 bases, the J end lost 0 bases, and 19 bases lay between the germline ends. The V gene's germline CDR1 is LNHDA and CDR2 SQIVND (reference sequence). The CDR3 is CASSKQGRPLSSYEQYF. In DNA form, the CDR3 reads TGTGCCAGTAGTAAGCAGGGAAGGCCATTGAGCTCCTACGAGCAGTACTTC.

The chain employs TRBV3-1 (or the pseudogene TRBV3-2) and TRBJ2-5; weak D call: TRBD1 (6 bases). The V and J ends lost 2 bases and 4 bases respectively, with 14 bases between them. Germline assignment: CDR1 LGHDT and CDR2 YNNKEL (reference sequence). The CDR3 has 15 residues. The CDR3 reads CASSQLGGQGETQYF. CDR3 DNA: TGTGCCAGCAGCCAACTTGGGGGCCAAGGAGAGACCCAGTACTTC.

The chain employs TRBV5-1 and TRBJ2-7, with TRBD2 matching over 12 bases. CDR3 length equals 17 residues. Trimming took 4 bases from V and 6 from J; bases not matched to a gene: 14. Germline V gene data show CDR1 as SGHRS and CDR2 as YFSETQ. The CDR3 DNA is TGCGCCAGCAGCCACGGGACTAGCGGGTACCAGCCCCTCGAGCAGTACTTC. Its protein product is CASSHGTSGYQPLEQYF. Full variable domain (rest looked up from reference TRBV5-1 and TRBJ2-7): KAGVTQTPRYLIKTRGQQVTLSCSPISGHRSVSWYQQTPGQGLQFLFEYFSETQRNKGNFPGRFSGRQFSNSRSEMNVSTLELGDSALYLCASSHGTSGYQPLEQYFGPGTRLTVT.

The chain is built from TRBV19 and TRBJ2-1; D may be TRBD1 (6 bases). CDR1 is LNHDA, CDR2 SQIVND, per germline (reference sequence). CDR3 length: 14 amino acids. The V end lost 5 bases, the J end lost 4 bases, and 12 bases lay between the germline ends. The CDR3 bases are TGTGCCAGTAGTCCCTTGGACAGTTACAATGAGCAGTTCTTC. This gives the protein CASSPLDSYNEQFF.

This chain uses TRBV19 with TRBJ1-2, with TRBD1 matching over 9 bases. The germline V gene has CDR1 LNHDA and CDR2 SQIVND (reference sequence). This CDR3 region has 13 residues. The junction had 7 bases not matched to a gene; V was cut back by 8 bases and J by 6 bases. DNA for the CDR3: TGTGCCAGTTACCGGGACAGGGCGCATGGCTACACCTTC. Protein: CASYRDRAHGYTF.

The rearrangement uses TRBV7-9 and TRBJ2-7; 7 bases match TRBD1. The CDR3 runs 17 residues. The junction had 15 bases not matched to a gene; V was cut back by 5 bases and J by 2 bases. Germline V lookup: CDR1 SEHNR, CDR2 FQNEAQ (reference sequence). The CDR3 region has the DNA TGTGCCAGCAGCCTGGTGCCGTCGACAGGGAAGGCCTACGAGCAGTACTTC. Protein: CASSLVPSTGKAYEQYF.

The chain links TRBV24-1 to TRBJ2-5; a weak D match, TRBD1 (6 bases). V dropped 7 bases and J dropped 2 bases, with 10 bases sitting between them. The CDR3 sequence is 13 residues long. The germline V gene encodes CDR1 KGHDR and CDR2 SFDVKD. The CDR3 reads CATRIGGQETQYF. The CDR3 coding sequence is TGTGCCACCAGGATAGGGGGACAAGAGACCCAGTACTTC.

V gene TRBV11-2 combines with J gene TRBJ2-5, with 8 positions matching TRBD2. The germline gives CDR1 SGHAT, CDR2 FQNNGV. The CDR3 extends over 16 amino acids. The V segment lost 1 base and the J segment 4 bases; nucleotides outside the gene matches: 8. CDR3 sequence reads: CASSLAAGVARETQYF. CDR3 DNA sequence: TGTGCCAGCAGCTTAGCAGCGGGAGTAGCCCGAGAGACCCAGTACTTC.

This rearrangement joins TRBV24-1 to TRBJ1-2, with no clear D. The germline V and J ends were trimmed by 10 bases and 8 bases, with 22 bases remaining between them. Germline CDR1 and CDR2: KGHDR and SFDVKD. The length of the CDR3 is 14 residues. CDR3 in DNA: TGTGCCACTCCCTTGGGCTCCGAAATGAGCGGCTACACCTTC. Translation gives CATPLGSEMSGYTF.

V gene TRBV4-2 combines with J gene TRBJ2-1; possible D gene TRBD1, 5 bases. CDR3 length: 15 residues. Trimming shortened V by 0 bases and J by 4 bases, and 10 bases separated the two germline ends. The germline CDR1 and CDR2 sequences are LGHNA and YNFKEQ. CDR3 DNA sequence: TGTGCCAGCAGCCAAGAGGTAGGGGCTTACAATGAGCAGTTCTTC. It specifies CASSQEVGAYNEQFF.

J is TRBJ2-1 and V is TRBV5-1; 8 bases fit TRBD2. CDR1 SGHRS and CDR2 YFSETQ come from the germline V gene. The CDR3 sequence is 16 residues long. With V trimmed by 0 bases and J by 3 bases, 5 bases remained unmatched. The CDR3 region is CASSLVSGVGYNEQFF. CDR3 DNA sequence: TGCGCCAGCAGCTTGGTTAGCGGGGTGGGCTACAATGAGCAGTTCTTC.

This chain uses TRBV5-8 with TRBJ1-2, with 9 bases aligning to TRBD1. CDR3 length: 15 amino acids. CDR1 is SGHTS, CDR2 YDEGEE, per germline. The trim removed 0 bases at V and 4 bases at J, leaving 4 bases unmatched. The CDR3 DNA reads TGTGCCAGCAGCTTGGGGACAGGGGTCGGCTATGGCTACACCTTC. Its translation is CASSLGTGVGYGYTF.

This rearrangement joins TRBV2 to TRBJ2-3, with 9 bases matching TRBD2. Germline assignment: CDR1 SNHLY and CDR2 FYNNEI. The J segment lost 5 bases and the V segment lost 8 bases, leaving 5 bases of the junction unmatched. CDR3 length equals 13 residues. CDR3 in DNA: TGTGCCAGCGCTAGCGGGATCGGAGATACGCAGTATTTT. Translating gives CASASGIGDTQYF.

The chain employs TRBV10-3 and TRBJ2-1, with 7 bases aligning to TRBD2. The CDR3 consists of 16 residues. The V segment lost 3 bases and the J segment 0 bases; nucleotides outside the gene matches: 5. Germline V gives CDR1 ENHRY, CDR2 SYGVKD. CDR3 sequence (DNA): TGTGCCATCAGTGAATCTCTAGCGGCCTCCTACAATGAGCAGTTCTTC. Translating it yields CAISESLAASYNEQFF.

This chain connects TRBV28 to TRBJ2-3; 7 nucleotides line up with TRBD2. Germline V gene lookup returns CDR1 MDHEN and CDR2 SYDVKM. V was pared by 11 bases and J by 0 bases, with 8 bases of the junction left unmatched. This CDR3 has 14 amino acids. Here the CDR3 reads CAGKSGTSTDTQYF. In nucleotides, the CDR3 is TGTGCCGGCAAGAGCGGGACCAGCACAGATACGCAGTATTTT. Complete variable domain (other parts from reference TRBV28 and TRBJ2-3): DVKVTQSSRYLVKRTGEKVFLECVQDMDHENMFWYRQDPGLGLRLIYFSYDVKMKEKGDIPEGYSVSREKKERFSLILESASTNQTSMYLCAGKSGTSTDTQYFGPGTRLTVL.

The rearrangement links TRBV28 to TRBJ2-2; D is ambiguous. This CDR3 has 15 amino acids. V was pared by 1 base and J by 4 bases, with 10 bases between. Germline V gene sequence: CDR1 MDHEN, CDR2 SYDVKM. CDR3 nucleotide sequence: TGTGCCAGCAGTTTATCCCCCCTAGGCACCGGGGAGCTGTTTTTT. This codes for CASSLSPLGTGELFF.

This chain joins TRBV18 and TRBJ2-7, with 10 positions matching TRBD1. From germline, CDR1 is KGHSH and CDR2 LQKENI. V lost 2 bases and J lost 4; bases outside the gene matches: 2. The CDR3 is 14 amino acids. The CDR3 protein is CASSPRTGGYEQYF. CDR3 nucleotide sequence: TGTGCCAGCTCACCAAGGACAGGGGGTTACGAGCAGTACTTC.

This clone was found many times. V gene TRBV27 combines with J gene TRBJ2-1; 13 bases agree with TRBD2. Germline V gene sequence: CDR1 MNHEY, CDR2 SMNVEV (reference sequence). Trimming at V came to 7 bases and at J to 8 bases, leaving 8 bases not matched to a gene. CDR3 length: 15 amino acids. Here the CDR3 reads CASTPGLAGTHEQFF. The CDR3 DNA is TGTGCCAGCACCCCGGGACTAGCGGGAACCCATGAGCAGTTCTTC.

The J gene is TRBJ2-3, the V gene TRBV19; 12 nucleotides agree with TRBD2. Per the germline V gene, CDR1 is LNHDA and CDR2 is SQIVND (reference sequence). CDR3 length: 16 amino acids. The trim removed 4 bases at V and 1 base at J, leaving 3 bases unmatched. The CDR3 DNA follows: TGTGCCAGTAGTACCTCTAGCGGGAGGGGCACAGATACGCAGTATTTT. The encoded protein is CASSTSSGRGTDTQYF. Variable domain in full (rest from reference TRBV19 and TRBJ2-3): DGGITQSPKYLFRKEGQNVTLSCEQNLNHDAMYWYRQDPGQGLRLIYYSQIVNDFQKGDIAEGYSVSREKKESFPLTVTSAQKNPTAFYLCASSTSSGRGTDTQYFGPGTRLTVL.

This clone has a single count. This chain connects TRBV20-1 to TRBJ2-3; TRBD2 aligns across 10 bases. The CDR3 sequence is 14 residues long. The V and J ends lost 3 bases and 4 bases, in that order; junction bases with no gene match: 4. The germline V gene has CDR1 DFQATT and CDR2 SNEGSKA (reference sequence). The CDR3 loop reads CSASPAGGADTQYF. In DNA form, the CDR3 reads TGCAGTGCTAGTCCAGCGGGAGGGGCAGATACGCAGTATTTT.

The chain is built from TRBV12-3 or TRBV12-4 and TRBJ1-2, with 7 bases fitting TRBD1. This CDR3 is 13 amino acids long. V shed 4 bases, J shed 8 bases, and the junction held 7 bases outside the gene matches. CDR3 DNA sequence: TGTGCCAGCAGTTCACAGGGGTTTCGAGGCTACACCTTC. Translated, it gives CASSSQGFRGYTF.

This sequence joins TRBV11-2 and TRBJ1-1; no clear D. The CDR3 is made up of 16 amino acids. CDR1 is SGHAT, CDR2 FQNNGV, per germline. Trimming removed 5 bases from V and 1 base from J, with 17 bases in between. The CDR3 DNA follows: TGTGCCAGCAGCACCATTTCAAGCCGCCAGAACACTGAAGCTTTCTTT. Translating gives CASSTISSRQNTEAFF.